A selection of T cell receptor beta chains follows, all from one sample in a study of identical twins. One entry per CDR3 protein results from TCRdb running MiXCR on the 5' RACE reads. Of about 700,000 distinct CDR3 sequences listed, 6.1% are singletons. Sample: naive T cells sorted from blood. These receptors all stem from a man between 18 and 29 years old in good health. Each CDR3 is given with its conserved first and last residue. D genes are given only for firm matches. Where a row states a size, it is once, few, many or the class of an expanded clone; other rows omit it.

CDR3: CATARGEGAYNEQFF; DNA: TGTGCCACCGCCCGTGGAGAGGGGGCTTACAATGAGCAGTTCTTC; V: TRBV24-1; size: .; D: TRBD1; J: TRBJ2-1
CDR3: CSVGKVTEAFF; DNA: TGCAGCGTAGGGAAAGTTACTGAAGCTTTCTTT; V: TRBV29-1; size: few; D: .; J: TRBJ1-1
CDR3: CASSYSEGLAGGPITGELFF; DNA: TGTGCCAGCAGTTACTCGGAGGGACTAGCGGGAGGGCCAATCACCGGGGAGCTGTTTTTT; V: TRBV6-2/TRBV6-3; size: many; D: TRBD2; J: TRBJ2-2
CDR3: CASSWEGSTDTQYF; DNA: TGCGCCAGCAGCTGGGAGGGGAGCACAGATACGCAGTATTTT; V: TRBV5-1; size: many; D: TRBD2; J: TRBJ2-3
CDR3: CSVSGQFRAKNIQYF; DNA: TGCAGCGTCAGTGGACAGTTTCGTGCCAAAAACATTCAGTACTTC; V: TRBV29-1; size: many; D: .; J: TRBJ2-4
CDR3: CASSYRQGRTNEQFF; DNA: TGTGCCAGCAGTTACCGGCAGGGACGTACGAATGAGCAGTTCTTC; V: TRBV6-5; size: few; D: .; J: TRBJ2-1
CDR3: CASRDAGTSGGEIDTQYF; DNA: TGCGCCAGCCGAGATGCCGGGACTAGCGGGGGAGAGATAGATACGCAGTATTTT; V: TRBV5-1; size: .; D: TRBD2; J: TRBJ2-3
CDR3: CASSVGTVKNIQYF; DNA: TGTGCCAGCAGCGTGGGGACAGTCAAAAACATTCAGTACTTC; V: TRBV9; size: few; D: TRBD1; J: TRBJ2-4
CDR3: CASSPQIAGTPETQYF; DNA: TGTGCCAGCAGCCCACAAATAGCGGGAACCCCAGAGACCCAGTACTTC; V: TRBV9; size: few; D: TRBD2; J: TRBJ2-5
CDR3: CASSLVAGVYEQYF; DNA: TGTGCCAGCAGTTTGGTGGCGGGAGTCTACGAGCAGTACTTC; V: TRBV12-3/TRBV12-4; size: many; D: TRBD2; J: TRBJ2-7
CDR3: CASKGALNTEAFF; DNA: TGTGCCAGCAAAGGGGCTCTGAACACTGAAGCTTTCTTT; V: TRBV25-1; size: many; D: .; J: TRBJ1-1
CDR3: CASSGARFHEQFF; DNA: TGTGCCAGCAGCGGGGCCCGTTTCCATGAGCAGTTCTTC; V: TRBV7-8; size: many; D: .; J: TRBJ2-1
CDR3: CASSLFRADTQYF; DNA: TGTGCCAGCAGCTTGTTTCGCGCTGATACGCAGTATTTT; V: TRBV5-5; size: many; D: .; J: TRBJ2-3
CDR3: CASSYSASAAEQFF; DNA: TGTGCCAGCAGTTACTCGGCCTCAGCGGCTGAGCAGTTCTTC; V: TRBV6-5; size: once; D: .; J: TRBJ2-1
CDR3: CSVERTGGRNTIYF; DNA: TGCAGCGTTGAGCGGACAGGGGGGAGAAACACCATATATTTT; V: TRBV29-1; size: many; D: TRBD1; J: TRBJ1-3
CDR3: CASSPLFGRAHTDTQYF; DNA: TGTGCCAGCAGCCCGCTGTTCGGGAGGGCCCACACAGATACGCAGTATTTT; V: TRBV11-2; size: .; D: TRBD2; J: TRBJ2-3
CDR3: CASIGRDRRTF; DNA: TGTGCCAGCATAGGGAGGGACCGGCGCACCTTC; V: TRBV12-3/TRBV12-4; size: .; D: .; J: TRBJ1-2
CDR3: CASSSPTSGQGRVGELFF; DNA: TGTGCCAGCAGCTCACCGACTAGCGGCCAAGGCAGGGTCGGGGAGCTGTTTTTT; V: TRBV7-7; size: few; D: TRBD2; J: TRBJ2-2
CDR3: CASSPPVGSQYF; DNA: TGTGCCAGCAGTCCGCCTGTTGGCTCGCAGTATTTT; V: TRBV6-2/TRBV6-3; size: .; D: .; J: TRBJ2-3
CDR3: CSARGAESFYEQYF; DNA: TGCAGTGCTAGAGGGGCTGAGAGTTTCTACGAGCAGTACTTC; V: TRBV20-1; size: few; D: .; J: TRBJ2-7
CDR3: CASSQTDPGYTEAFF; DNA: TGTGCCAGCAGTCAAACCGACCCGGGTTACACTGAAGCTTTCTTT; V: TRBV7-9; size: .; D: .; J: TRBJ1-1
CDR3: CASSPPGQWVQYF; DNA: TGTGCCAGCTCACCACCGGGCCAATGGGTTCAGTACTTC; V: TRBV18; size: few; D: .; J: TRBJ2-4
CDR3: CSASGQGFPYEQYF; DNA: TGCAGTGCTAGCGGGCAGGGGTTTCCCTACGAGCAGTACTTC; V: TRBV20-1; size: many; D: .; J: TRBJ2-7
CDR3: CAISESGGPYNEQFF; DNA: TGTGCCATCAGTGAGAGCGGCGGGCCCTACAATGAGCAGTTCTTC; V: TRBV10-3; size: many; D: .; J: TRBJ2-1
CDR3: CSARVGPGNTIYF; DNA: TGCAGTGCTAGAGTGGGGCCTGGAAACACCATATATTTT; V: TRBV20-1; size: few; D: .; J: TRBJ1-3
CDR3: CASSTLQGSSEQYF; DNA: TGTGCCAGCAGCACCCTCCAGGGCTCCAGCGAGCAGTACTTC; V: TRBV7-9; size: many; D: .; J: TRBJ2-7
CDR3: CASSFLGGYNSPLHF; DNA: TGTGCCAGCAGCTTCCTCGGGGGGTATAATTCACCCCTCCACTTT; V: TRBV5-5; size: few; D: .; J: TRBJ1-6
CDR3: CASSQVRTGPHEQYF; DNA: TGTGCCAGCAGCCAAGTTCGGACAGGGCCTCACGAGCAGTACTTC; V: TRBV4-2; size: .; D: TRBD1; J: TRBJ2-7
CDR3: CASRGRGPSSNQPQHF; DNA: TGTGCCAGCAGAGGCAGGGGCCCAAGTAGCAATCAGCCCCAGCATTTT; V: TRBV2; size: few; D: .; J: TRBJ1-5
CDR3: CASSYSASGRSMDEQFF; DNA: TGTGCCAGCAGTTACTCGGCTAGCGGGAGATCTATGGATGAGCAGTTCTTC; V: TRBV6-5; size: many; D: TRBD2; J: TRBJ2-1
CDR3: CSAGQGTYEQYF; DNA: TGCAGTGCCGGCCAGGGGACTTACGAGCAGTACTTC; V: TRBV20-1; size: few; D: .; J: TRBJ2-7
CDR3: CASSLSQGGTDTQYF; DNA: TGTGCCAGCAGTTTGAGCCAGGGCGGCACAGATACGCAGTATTTT; V: TRBV12-3/TRBV12-4; size: many; D: .; J: TRBJ2-3
CDR3: CAWRRLQETQYF; DNA: TGTGCCTGGAGGCGCCTACAAGAGACCCAGTACTTC; V: TRBV30; size: few; D: .; J: TRBJ2-5
CDR3: CASSPLGRDTGELFF; DNA: TGCGCCAGCAGCCCGCTTGGGAGGGACACCGGGGAGCTGTTTTTT; V: TRBV5-1; size: .; D: TRBD2; J: TRBJ2-2
CDR3: CASSLGQETEAFF; DNA: TGTGCCAGCAGCTTGGGTCAGGAGACTGAAGCTTTCTTT; V: TRBV7-9; size: many; D: .; J: TRBJ1-1
CDR3: CASRGGLGSLYGYTF; DNA: TGTGCCAGCAGGGGGGGCTTGGGTTCTCTATATGGCTACACCTTC; V: TRBV7-2; size: .; D: .; J: TRBJ1-2
CDR3: CASSFYGGSSGETQYF; DNA: TGTGCCAGCAGTTTTTATGGCGGTAGCTCGGGGGAGACCCAGTACTTC; V: TRBV12-3/TRBV12-4; size: .; D: .; J: TRBJ2-5
CDR3: CATSIGSGAYNEQFF; DNA: TGTGCCACCAGCATCGGGAGTGGGGCCTACAATGAGCAGTTCTTC; V: TRBV15; size: few; D: .; J: TRBJ2-1
CDR3: CASSSPGGGEKLFF; DNA: TGTGCCAGCAGCTCCCCAGGGGGTGGTGAAAAACTGTTTTTT; V: TRBV7-9; size: .; D: TRBD1; J: TRBJ1-4
CDR3: CASSQGGSFSYEQYF; DNA: TGTGCCAGCAGCCAGGGGGGGTCTTTTTCCTACGAGCAGTACTTC; V: TRBV7-9; size: many; D: .; J: TRBJ2-7
CDR3: CSASKGFPSGTHRSGANVLTF; DNA: TGCAGTGCTAGTAAGGGTTTTCCTAGCGGGACCCATCGCTCTGGGGCCAACGTCCTGACTTTC; V: TRBV20-1; size: once; D: TRBD2; J: TRBJ2-6
CDR3: CASSQLGLAGAETQYF; DNA: TGTGCCAGCAGCCAACTTGGACTAGCGGGAGCAGAGACCCAGTACTTC; V: TRBV4-2; size: many; D: TRBD2; J: TRBJ2-5
CDR3: CASGDILYEQYF; DNA: TGTGCCAGCGGGGACATTCTTTACGAGCAGTACTTC; V: TRBV12-3/TRBV12-4; size: .; D: .; J: TRBJ2-7
CDR3: CASSQWTSGSASYNEQFF; DNA: TGTGCCAGCAGTCAATGGACTAGCGGGTCCGCATCCTACAATGAGCAGTTCTTC; V: TRBV6-2/TRBV6-3; size: .; D: TRBD2; J: TRBJ2-1
CDR3: CASSSLLDNTGELFF; DNA: TGCGCCAGCAGCTCCCTCCTAGATAACACCGGGGAGCTGTTTTTT; V: TRBV5-1; size: many; D: .; J: TRBJ2-2
CDR3: CASSRGQGRAFF; DNA: TGTGCCAGCAGCCGAGGACAGGGTCGAGCTTTCTTT; V: TRBV6-2/TRBV6-3; size: many; D: TRBD1; J: TRBJ1-1
CDR3: CAISEGADTQYF; DNA: TGTGCCATCAGTGAGGGTGCGGATACGCAGTATTTT; V: TRBV10-3; size: many; D: .; J: TRBJ2-3
CDR3: CASSLELGGDEQYF; DNA: TGTGCCAGCAGCTTGGAGCTGGGAGGGGACGAGCAGTACTTC; V: TRBV5-5; size: .; D: TRBD2; J: TRBJ2-7
CDR3: CASSLQGLAGDTQYF; DNA: TGCGCCAGCAGCTTGCAAGGACTAGCGGGAGATACGCAGTATTTT; V: TRBV5-1; size: few; D: TRBD2; J: TRBJ2-3